This TCR beta chain was captured by sequencing in a study of response to subunit inactivated influenza vaccine. Study findings and constraints: The authors proposed limited new T cell recruitment per seasonal influenza vaccination.

Each CDR3 protein gets one entry after TCRdb re-called the RT-PCR reads with MiXCR. The sample shows roughly 500,000 distinct CDR3 sequences, 25% of them seen only once. Germline values: CDR1 MNHNS, CDR2 SASEGT. The CDR3 extends over 13 amino acids. V shed 6 bases and J 5 bases; nucleotides not matched to a gene: 4. For this clonotype: Its antigen is unidentified.

The sequence derives from a man in his fifties who received an inactivated influenza vaccine. The sample here was CD4+ T cells sorted from PBMCs, taken about 5 days after vaccination. The chain combines TRBV6-1 with TRBJ2-7; 10 positions agree with TRBD1. The CDR3 region has the DNA TGTGCCAGCAGGAGACAGGGGGCCGACGAGCAGTACTTC. Its translation: CASRRQGADEQYF.